These 15 T cell receptor beta chains were sequenced from one sample in a study of T cell responses to AZD1222 COVID-19 vaccine. Method: immunoSEQ multiplex PCR; TCRdb's copy keeps in-frame clones and lacks some. The profile shows 140,000 or so clones, roughly nine tenths of them singletons. The specimen comprised peripheral blood, sampled on day 0 of AZD1222 vaccination. The source of these receptors is an adult in good health.

This rearrangement joins TRBV7-2 to TRBJ2-7; no definite D call. The CDR3 is 15 residues long. Per the germline V gene, CDR1 is SGHTA and CDR2 is FQGNSA. Trimming stripped 1 base from V and 0 bases from J, with 10 bases between. Here the CDR3 DNA reads TGTGCCAGCAGCTTAGAGGGATTAGACTCCTACGAGCAGTACTTC. This sequence encodes CASSLEGLDSYEQYF.

The V gene is TRBV29-1, the J gene TRBJ1-4; no clear D. In germline, CDR1 is SQVTM, CDR2 ANQGSEA. There are 13 residues in the CDR3. V was trimmed by 5 bases and J by 1 base, leaving 8 bases between them. In nucleotides, the CDR3 is TGCAGCGTTCTACACCAAACTAATGAAAAACTGTTTTTT. Its translation: CSVLHQTNEKLFF.

This clone is classed as medium-sized (0.01 to 0.1%). The CDR3 is CASSLATGGTQPQHF. For the CDR3, the DNA is TGTGCCAGCAGTTTAGCTACAGGGGGCACTCAGCCCCAGCATTTT. J is TRBJ1-5 and V is TRBV28; 9 nucleotides agree with TRBD1. Germline CDR1 reads MDHEN; CDR2 reads SYDVKM. This CDR3 comprises 15 residues. Trimming took 2 bases from V and 6 from J; bases not matched to a gene: 5.

The chain links TRBV13 to TRBJ2-7, with 8 bases identical to TRBD2. This CDR3 comprises 15 residues. V gave up 1 base and J gave up 4 bases; unmatched junction bases: 6. The germline gives CDR1 PRHDT, CDR2 FYEKMQ (reference sequence). DNA for the CDR3: TGTGCCAGCAGCTTAGATCGGGGGGGTCGGTACGAGCAGTACTTC. Translated: CASSLDRGGRYEQYF.

This clone appeared once. The rearrangement joins TRBV2 to TRBJ1-1; D call uncertain. Per the germline V gene, CDR1 is SNHLY and CDR2 is FYNNEI. V lost 2 bases to trimming and J lost 1 base, with 8 bases between them. The CDR3 runs to 14 residues. The CDR3 sequence: CASSERKGNTEAFF. The CDR3 DNA follows: TGTGCCAGCAGTGAAAGGAAGGGGAACACTGAAGCTTTCTTT.

V and J are TRBV2 and TRBJ1-1; D perhaps matches TRBD1 (5 bases). The V and J ends lost 6 bases and 0 bases respectively, with 8 bases between them. The CDR3 length is 13 residues. Germline V gene sequence: CDR1 SNHLY, CDR2 FYNNEI. CDR3 DNA sequence: TGTGCCAGCAGGGCACAGGTGAACACTGAAGCTTTCTTT. Residues: CASRAQVNTEAFF.

This chain joins TRBV4-1 and TRBJ2-3, with 7 nucleotides matching TRBD1. From germline, CDR1 is MGHRA and CDR2 YSYEKL. The CDR3 spans 17 residues. After removal of 0 bases from V and 6 bases from J, the junction contained 12 bases not matched to a gene. In DNA form, the CDR3 reads TGCGCCAGCAGCCAAGATCCGGGACAGAGAATCTTCGATACGCAGTATTTT. Amino acids: CASSQDPGQRIFDTQYF.

V usage is TRBV5-4 and J usage is TRBJ2-7; D perhaps matches TRBD1 (7 bases). The germline V and J ends were trimmed by 4 bases and 3 bases, with 20 bases remaining between them. The CDR3 has 16 residues. CDR1 and CDR2 from the germline V gene are SGHNT and YYREEE (reference sequence). CDR3 sequence reads: CASSSRQAGGFYEQYF. The CDR3 DNA reads TGTGCCAGCAGCAGCCGACAGGCAGGGGGGTTCTACGAGCAGTACTTC. The whole variable domain, filled in from reference TRBV5-4 and TRBJ2-7, reads ETGVTQSPTHLIKTRGQQVTLRCSSQSGHNTVSWYQQALGQGPQFIFQYYREEENGRGNFPPRFSGLQFPNYSSELNVNALELDDSALYLCASSSRQAGGFYEQYFGPGTRLTVT.

This chain joins TRBV18 and TRBJ1-5; 8 nucleotides line up with TRBD1. Germline CDR1 KGHSH, CDR2 LQKENI. Trimming removed 4 bases from V and 0 bases from J; junction bases left unmatched: 5. The CDR3 has 16 amino acids. The CDR3, as DNA: TGTGCCAGCTCACTCATGACAGGGGCTAGCAATCAGCCCCAGCATTTT. Translation gives CASSLMTGASNQPQHF. The full variable domain, rest sourced from reference TRBV18 and TRBJ1-5, is NAGVMQNPRHLVRRRGQEARLRCSPMKGHSHVYWYRQLPEEGLKFMVYLQKENIIDESGMPKERFSAEFPKEGPSILRIQQVVRGDSAAYFCASSLMTGASNQPQHFGDGTRLSIL.

The V gene is TRBV6-4, the J gene TRBJ1-1, with D uncertain. CDR3 length: 13 amino acids. Germline CDR1 MRHNA, CDR2 SNTAGT. Trimming removed 6 bases from V and 5 bases from J, with 13 bases in between. CDR3 sequence reads: CASSPERGTEAFF. In DNA form, the CDR3 reads TGTGCCAGCAGCCCCGAGCGTGGGACTGAAGCTTTCTTT.

The chain uses TRBV7-2 and TRBJ2-1; D remains ambiguous. This CDR3 contains 11 residues. Per germline, CDR1 SGHTA and CDR2 FQGNSA. V was trimmed by 2 bases and J by 12 bases, leaving 8 bases between them. The CDR3 reads CASSLSGRQFF. CDR3 DNA sequence: TGTGCCAGCAGCTTAAGTGGAAGGCAGTTCTTC.

The chain joins TRBV10-3 to TRBJ1-4, with 9 bases that match TRBD1. The V gene end was trimmed by 5 bases and the J gene end by 8 bases; junction bases not matched to a gene: 9. This CDR3 contains 15 residues. CDR1 and CDR2 (germline): ENHRY, SYGVKD. This CDR3 reads CAISTGQGAQEKLFF. CDR3 sequence (DNA): TGTGCCATCAGTACGGGACAGGGAGCTCAGGAAAAACTGTTTTTT.

The chain is built from TRBV5-1 and TRBJ1-1; 8 nucleotides align to TRBD1. The CDR3 totals 15 residues. Germline V CDR1 and CDR2: SGHRS, YFSETQ. V shed 3 bases, J shed 1 base, and the junction held 5 bases outside the gene matches. The CDR3: CASSWTGSGNTEAFF. The CDR3 DNA is TGCGCCAGCAGCTGGACAGGGTCGGGGAACACTGAAGCTTTCTTT.

The J gene is TRBJ1-1, the V gene TRBV21-1; the tabulated D call, TRBD1, remains unverified against the DNA. TRBV21-1 is described as a pseudogene. This CDR3 spans 15 amino acids. The DNA for the CDR3 is TGTGCCAGCAGCAAAGAAATGGCGGGGACAGTTGAAGCTTTCTTT. It is translated as CASSKEMAGTVEAFF.

The chain is built from TRBV7-3 and TRBJ1-1, with 8 bases matching TRBD1. Trimming removed 4 bases from V and 1 base from J; junction bases left unmatched: 5. The CDR3 loop spans 15 amino acids. CDR1 is SGHTA and CDR2 is FQGTGA in the germline V gene. This CDR3 reads CASSYAGTGNTEAFF. CDR3 DNA sequence: TGTGCCAGCAGCTACGCCGGGACAGGGAACACTGAAGCTTTCTTT.